This record covers a single TCR beta chain. In its sample, this clone was seen a few times. Its antigen remains undetermined. Base qualities are not provided; no much larger clone lies one nucleotide away. Ends trimmed: V by 4 bases, J by 10 bases; bases unmatched to a gene: 5. CDR1 is given as SEHNR and CDR2 as FQNEAQ, both from the germline V gene (reference sequence). The CDR3 covers 14 residues, taking in both the cysteine and the phenylalanine. Only the CDR3 DNA is retained, 42 bases long and in frame from the first base. Participants in the prospective study were aged roughly 18 to 89 years, lived in some 24 United States geographic areas, and enrolled through a virtual design. To assign participants to cohorts, the prospective study relied on clinical history that participants themselves reported in a screening survey and a study questionnaire. A participant counted as exposed if, within 2 weeks of entering the study, that participant had been in contact with someone who had a PCR-confirmed or clinician-diagnosed COVID-19 case. Each participant in the prospective study had whole blood, serum and a nasopharyngeal or oropharyngeal swab collected by mobile phlebotomists. Participants in the prospective study had the option to provide additional blood draws and questionnaires over an approximately 2-month period. Before DNA extraction, prospective study blood samples were shipped either frozen or at room temperature.

These data belong to a study of blood T cell repertoires in COVID-19 (dated by TCRdb to the early 2020s). A note on the overall study: Collaborator samples came from the United States, Italy and Spain and covered acute and convalescent phases of COVID-19. The material from the prospective study consisted of cDNA or gDNA derived from T cells, B-cell-depleted T cells, or PBMCs. Subjects who had been exposed to COVID-19, were actively infected with it, or had recovered from it provided the deeply sampled blood TCRbeta repertoires that made up the dataset. A freely available public database, intended as a resource for researchers studying the immune response to SARS-CoV-2, is where the repertoires were released. The samples were drawn from two sources: the first 160 participants of the ongoing ImmuneRACE study, and 1,254 subjects contributed by 6 global collaborators. Nearly every sample came with metadata listing a de-identified subject ID, COVID-19 status, age in years and sex. Where available, HLA class I and class II types were obtained from metadata supplied by the sample provider rather than from assay-based typing.

General conclusions and limits of the study: How much clinical and demographic metadata was included differed by source and by participant, and the metadata was provided uncurated.

TCRbeta CDR3 regions were amplified from genomic DNA by means of the immunoSEQ Assay, a bias-controlled multiplex PCR. On the authors' methods: The number of nucleated cells in each sample was estimated by amplification of reference gene primers within the assay. To quantify the absolute abundance of each unique TCRbeta CDR3 rearrangement, sequence reads were collapsed and filtered. For each sample, productive Simpson clonality was calculated as the square root of Simpson's diversity index over productive rearrangements. The source is immuneACCESS, and TCRdb retained only in-frame sequences with V and J called. Part of the clones is not carried over; for the studies checked, unresolved V genes explain less than half of this, and the remainder is unexplained. V and J calls and clone size come straight from that table; D and trimming were deduced from the DNA. The sample records 150,000 to 200,000 clones, around four fifths of which are singletons. Around 5% of the sample comes from the top ten.

The clonotype comes from a man in his 70s who had been exposed to COVID-19. The specimen was PBMCs or T cells enriched from blood (not recorded which). The rearrangement joined TRBV7-9 to TRBJ1-6; 9 bases in between match TRBD1. The DNA sequence is given as TGTGCCAGCAGCTGGGACAGGGAGGGGTCACCCCTCCACTTT. It codes for CASSWDREGSPLHF.